The rows below give T cell receptor beta chains drawn from one sample of a study of beta chain features in type 1 diabetes. Using immunoSEQ multiplex PCR, the repertoire was profiled, and TCRdb retains in-frame clones only, with some absent. This table holds under 900,000 clones, roughly 15% found once. The sequencing sample was made of naive CD4+ T cells from blood. The source is a woman aged 18-35 years in good health. CDR3s include the opening cysteine and the closing phenylalanine or tryptophan. D genes are given only for firm matches. For some rows the clone size is stated as once, few or many, or as a class when expanded; others skip it.

j_gene,d_gene,abundance,v_gene,CDR3nt,CDR3aa
TRBJ2-1,.,few,TRBV7-9,TGTGCCAGCACCCGAAGGGGGGGGCGTGAGCAGTTCTTC,CASTRRGGREQFF
TRBJ2-1,TRBD2,few,TRBV4-3,TGCGCCAGCAGCCAAGATGCACTAGCGGGAGCAAGCAATGAGCAGTTCTTC,CASSQDALAGASNEQFF
TRBJ2-7,TRBD1,once,TRBV5-6,TGTGCCACAGGATTCGGGACAGCGATTTCCTACGAGCAGTACTTC,CATGFGTAISYEQYF
TRBJ1-3,.,few,TRBV9,TGTGCCAGCAGCCCGTCACCGGGGGCATCTGGAAACACCATATATTTT,CASSPSPGASGNTIYF
TRBJ2-5,.,few,TRBV28,TGTGCCAGCAGCACGGGGTCCCCTCAAGAGACCCAGTACTTC,CASSTGSPQETQYF
TRBJ2-2,.,few,TRBV6-5,TGTGCCAGCACCCGGGACGGGAACACCGGGGAGCTGTTTTTT,CASTRDGNTGELFF
TRBJ1-3,.,.,TRBV18,TGTGCCAGCTCACCACCGTCGTTCGGTGGAAACACCATATATTTT,CASSPPSFGGNTIYF
TRBJ2-7,TRBD1,few,TRBV28,TGTGCCAGCGGGGGACAGGGAAGCTCCTACGAGCAGTACTTC,CASGGQGSSYEQYF
TRBJ2-5,.,few,TRBV28,TGTGCCAGCAGGAAATTGGGCTCGGGAGAAGAGACCCAGTACTTC,CASRKLGSGEETQYF
TRBJ2-1,.,.,TRBV7-8,TGTGCCAGCAGCCTGACCGGAGGTTACAATGAGCAGTTCTTC,CASSLTGGYNEQFF
TRBJ2-6,.,few,TRBV5-5,TGTGCCAGCAGCTTCGTCGGGGTTGGGGCCAACGTCCTGACTTTC,CASSFVGVGANVLTF
TRBJ2-5,TRBD2,.,TRBV2,TGTGCCAGCAGCCGTAGACTAGCGGCAACTTCAGAGACCCAGTACTTC,CASSRRLAATSETQYF
TRBJ2-4,.,.,TRBV7-9,TGTGCCAGCAGCCAGGCACCACTAGCCAAAAACATTCAGTACTTC,CASSQAPLAKNIQYF
TRBJ1-1,TRBD1,few,TRBV5-1,TGCGCCAGCAGCCCTACCGGGACAGGGGGAAGGACTGAAGCTTTCTTT,CASSPTGTGGRTEAFF
TRBJ2-5,.,.,TRBV18,TGTGCCAGCTCACCATTACTGCAGGGGCAAGAGACCCAGTACTTC,CASSPLLQGQETQYF
TRBJ2-1,TRBD1,few,TRBV7-2,TGTGCCAGCAGCCTACAGGGGGGCACCTACAATGAGCAGTTCTTC,CASSLQGGTYNEQFF
TRBJ1-1,TRBD1,.,TRBV5-1,TGCGCCAGCAGCTTGCGACAGGGATACCCGAACACTGAAGCTTTCTTT,CASSLRQGYPNTEAFF
TRBJ1-1,.,few,TRBV5-4,TGTGCCAGCAGCCCGGGGGGACGCACTGAAGCTTTCTTT,CASSPGGRTEAFF
TRBJ2-3,TRBD1,.,TRBV28,TGTGCCAGCAGTCCTCTCTGGACAGGGTTGGCAGATACGCAGTATTTT,CASSPLWTGLADTQYF
TRBJ2-3,.,.,TRBV7-9,TGTGCCAGCAGCAACTCGGGAGCAGATACGCAGTATTTT,CASSNSGADTQYF
TRBJ1-5,.,.,TRBV19,TGTGCCAGTAGTAGGAGCCGAGGGGTCGGCGCATATAGCAATCAGCCCCAGCATTTT,CASSRSRGVGAYSNQPQHF